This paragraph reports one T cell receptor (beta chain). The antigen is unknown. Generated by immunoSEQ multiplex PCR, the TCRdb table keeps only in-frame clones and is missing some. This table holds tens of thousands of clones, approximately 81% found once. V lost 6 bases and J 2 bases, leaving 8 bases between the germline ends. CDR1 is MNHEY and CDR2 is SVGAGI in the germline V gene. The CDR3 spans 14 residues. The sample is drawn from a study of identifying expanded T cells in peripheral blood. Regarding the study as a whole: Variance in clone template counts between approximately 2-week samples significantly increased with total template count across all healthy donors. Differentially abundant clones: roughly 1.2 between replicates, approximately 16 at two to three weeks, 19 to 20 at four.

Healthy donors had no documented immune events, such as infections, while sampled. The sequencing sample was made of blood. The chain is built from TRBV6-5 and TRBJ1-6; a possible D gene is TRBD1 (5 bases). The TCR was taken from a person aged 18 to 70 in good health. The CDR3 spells CASSSDTYNSPLHF. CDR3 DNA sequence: TGTGCCAGCAGCTCGGACACCTATAATTCACCCCTCCACTTT.